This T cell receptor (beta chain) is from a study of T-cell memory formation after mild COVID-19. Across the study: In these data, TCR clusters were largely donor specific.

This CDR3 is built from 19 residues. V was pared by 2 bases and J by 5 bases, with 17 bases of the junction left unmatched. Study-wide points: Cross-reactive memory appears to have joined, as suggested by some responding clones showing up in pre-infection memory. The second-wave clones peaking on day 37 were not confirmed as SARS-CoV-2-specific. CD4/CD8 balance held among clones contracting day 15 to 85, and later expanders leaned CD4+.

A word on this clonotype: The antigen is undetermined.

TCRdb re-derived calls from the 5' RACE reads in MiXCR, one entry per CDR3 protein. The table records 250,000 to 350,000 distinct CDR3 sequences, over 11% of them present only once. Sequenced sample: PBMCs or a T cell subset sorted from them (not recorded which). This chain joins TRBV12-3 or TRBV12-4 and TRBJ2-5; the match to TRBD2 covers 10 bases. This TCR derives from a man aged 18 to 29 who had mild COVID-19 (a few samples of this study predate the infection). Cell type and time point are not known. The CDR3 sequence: CASSLRSLRQRGGRETQYF. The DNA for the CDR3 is TGTGCCAGCAGTTTAAGGAGCCTCAGACAGCGGGGGGGAAGGGAGACCCAGTACTTC.